A selection of T cell receptor beta chains follows, all from one sample in a study of OX40 agonist ivuxolimab in advanced cancers. Measured with immunoSEQ multiplex PCR; TCRdb has only the in-frame clones, and not every one. The table has 82,000 or so clones, roughly 90% seen once; the top ten hold about 0.63%. This sample comprised CD4+ or CD8+ T cells sorted from blood, obtained in a trial of the OX40 agonist ivuxolimab. The source of these receptors is an adult with an advanced solid tumor such as melanoma, head and neck, liver or kidney cancer. CDR3s include the opening cysteine and the closing phenylalanine or tryptophan. A D gene is named only where the DNA matches it firmly. Some rows mark clone size as missing; the rest say once, few, many or name a class of expanded clone.

v_call: TRBV6-5
d_call: NA
clone_size: NA
j_call: TRBJ1-1
cdr3_aa: CASRTNTEAFF
cdr3_nt: TGTGCCAGCAGGACAAACACTGAAGCTTTCTTT

v_call: TRBV7-2
d_call: TRBD2
clone_size: NA
j_call: TRBJ2-1
cdr3_aa: CASSLASGSGEQFF
cdr3_nt: TGTGCCAGCAGCTTAGCTAGCGGGAGTGGTGAGCAGTTCTTC

v_call: TRBV5-4
d_call: NA
clone_size: NA
j_call: TRBJ2-5
cdr3_aa: CASSLDGETQYF
cdr3_nt: TGTGCCAGCAGCTTGGACGGTGAGACCCAGTACTTC

v_call: TRBV6-1
d_call: TRBD1
clone_size: NA
j_call: TRBJ1-4
cdr3_aa: CASHTDRNNEKLFF
cdr3_nt: TGTGCCAGCCATACGGACAGGAACAATGAAAAACTGTTTTTT

v_call: TRBV2
d_call: NA
clone_size: NA
j_call: TRBJ2-5
cdr3_aa: CASNYGGGETQYF
cdr3_nt: TGTGCCAGCAATTACGGGGGCGGAGAGACCCAGTACTTC

v_call: TRBV25-1
d_call: NA
clone_size: NA
j_call: TRBJ1-6
cdr3_aa: CASSESGGSPLHF
cdr3_nt: TGTGCCAGCAGTGAAAGTGGTGGGTCACCCCTCCACTTT

v_call: TRBV2
d_call: NA
clone_size: NA
j_call: TRBJ1-2
cdr3_aa: CASRRGTTNYGYTF
cdr3_nt: TGTGCCAGCAGACGAGGGACAACGAACTATGGCTACACCTTC

v_call: TRBV9
d_call: NA
clone_size: NA
j_call: TRBJ2-1
cdr3_aa: CASSGVISYNEQFF
cdr3_nt: TGTGCCAGCAGCGGGGTAATCTCCTACAATGAGCAGTTCTTC

v_call: TRBV14
d_call: TRBD2
clone_size: NA
j_call: TRBJ2-1
cdr3_aa: CASSQDWAGTSGRRGNEQFF
cdr3_nt: TGTGCCAGCAGCCAAGATTGGGCCGGGACTAGCGGCAGACGGGGCAATGAGCAGTTCTTC

v_call: TRBV11-2
d_call: TRBD2
clone_size: NA
j_call: TRBJ2-3
cdr3_aa: CASSRPGLEGYF
cdr3_nt: TGTGCCAGCAGCCGCCCGGGACTAGAGGGGTATTTT

v_call: TRBV5-4
d_call: TRBD2
clone_size: NA
j_call: TRBJ2-7
cdr3_aa: CASSARLAGHAYEQYF
cdr3_nt: TGTGCCAGCAGCGCAAGACTAGCGGGACATGCCTACGAGCAGTACTTC

v_call: TRBV19
d_call: NA
clone_size: NA
j_call: TRBJ2-1
cdr3_aa: CASSEGGGPIYNEQFF
cdr3_nt: TGTGCCAGTAGTGAAGGAGGGGGCCCTATCTACAATGAGCAGTTCTTC

v_call: TRBV5-1
d_call: TRBD2
clone_size: NA
j_call: TRBJ2-7
cdr3_aa: CASSLGRTSGGPSSYEQYF
cdr3_nt: TGCGCCAGCAGCTTGGGGAGGACTAGCGGGGGACCCAGCTCCTACGAGCAGTACTTC

v_call: TRBV19
d_call: TRBD1
clone_size: NA
j_call: TRBJ1-2
cdr3_aa: CATQRRQGARGYTF
cdr3_nt: TGTGCCACTCAAAGGAGACAGGGGGCGCGTGGCTACACCTTC

v_call: TRBV5-4
d_call: NA
clone_size: NA
j_call: TRBJ1-2
cdr3_aa: CASSLAPFNYGYTF
cdr3_nt: TGTGCCAGCAGCTTGGCCCCGTTTAACTATGGCTACACCTTC

v_call: TRBV4-1
d_call: TRBD1
clone_size: once
j_call: TRBJ2-3
cdr3_aa: CASSQDLVQTGGFTDTQYF
cdr3_nt: TGCGCCAGCAGCCAAGACCTAGTTCAGACAGGGGGCTTTACAGATACGCAGTATTTT

v_call: TRBV5-1
d_call: NA
clone_size: NA
j_call: TRBJ2-5
cdr3_aa: CASSLAGGALRQETQYF
cdr3_nt: TGCGCCAGCAGTCTGGCCGGCGGAGCCCTACGTCAAGAGACCCAGTACTTC

v_call: TRBV6-1
d_call: NA
clone_size: NA
j_call: TRBJ2-5
cdr3_aa: CARGGPGETQYF
cdr3_nt: TGTGCCAGGGGGGGCCCTGGGGAGACCCAGTACTTC

v_call: TRBV30
d_call: NA
clone_size: NA
j_call: TRBJ1-1
cdr3_aa: CAWFRLNTEAFF
cdr3_nt: TGTGCCTGGTTCCGCCTGAACACTGAAGCTTTCTTT

v_call: TRBV6-6
d_call: NA
clone_size: NA
j_call: TRBJ2-3
cdr3_aa: CASSQQPNTDTQYF
cdr3_nt: TGTGCCAGCAGTCAGCAACCTAACACAGATACGCAGTATTTT

v_call: TRBV2
d_call: TRBD2
clone_size: NA
j_call: TRBJ2-2
cdr3_aa: CASRVAGGPDTGELFF
cdr3_nt: TGTGCCAGCAGGGTAGCGGGGGGGCCGGACACCGGGGAGCTGTTTTTT

v_call: TRBV5-1
d_call: TRBD1
clone_size: NA
j_call: TRBJ2-5
cdr3_aa: CASSWGQGIETQYF
cdr3_nt: TGCGCCAGCAGCTGGGGACAGGGCATAGAGACCCAGTACTTC

v_call: TRBV27
d_call: NA
clone_size: NA
j_call: TRBJ2-1
cdr3_aa: CASLDRNNEQFF
cdr3_nt: TGTGCCAGCCTAGATCGGAACAATGAGCAGTTCTTC

v_call: TRBV7-2
d_call: NA
clone_size: NA
j_call: TRBJ1-1
cdr3_aa: CASSLSGNTEAFF
cdr3_nt: TGTGCCAGCAGCTTATCGGGGAACACTGAAGCTTTCTTT

v_call: TRBV19
d_call: NA
clone_size: NA
j_call: TRBJ2-1
cdr3_aa: CASSDRSGQFF
cdr3_nt: TGTGCCAGTAGTGACAGGAGCGGGCAGTTCTTC

v_call: TRBV5-4
d_call: TRBD1
clone_size: NA
j_call: TRBJ2-3
cdr3_aa: CASSLGTGTDTQYF
cdr3_nt: TGTGCCAGCAGCCTCGGGACAGGCACAGATACGCAGTATTTT

v_call: TRBV2
d_call: NA
clone_size: NA
j_call: TRBJ2-7
cdr3_aa: CATLKGGSTYEQYF
cdr3_nt: TGTGCCACCCTCAAGGGGGGGTCAACCTACGAGCAGTACTTC

v_call: TRBV6-1
d_call: TRBD2
clone_size: few
j_call: TRBJ2-3
cdr3_aa: CASSEASGVSTDTQYF
cdr3_nt: TGTGCCAGCAGTGAAGCCAGCGGGGTAAGCACAGATACGCAGTATTTT

v_call: TRBV7-2
d_call: TRBD1
clone_size: NA
j_call: TRBJ2-7
cdr3_aa: CASSFTGTGGYEQYF
cdr3_nt: TGTGCCAGCAGCTTTACCGGGACAGGGGGCTACGAGCAGTACTTC

v_call: TRBV6-1
d_call: NA
clone_size: few
j_call: TRBJ2-5
cdr3_aa: CASKVREGGIETQYF
cdr3_nt: TGTGCCAGCAAAGTACGAGAGGGCGGTATAGAGACCCAGTACTTC

v_call: TRBV5-1
d_call: NA
clone_size: NA
j_call: TRBJ2-3
cdr3_aa: CASSLSGQVGTDTQYF
cdr3_nt: TGCGCCAGCAGCTTGAGTGGGCAGGTGGGCACAGATACGCAGTATTTT

v_call: TRBV7-2
d_call: NA
clone_size: NA
j_call: TRBJ1-1
cdr3_aa: CASSTGQNTEAFF
cdr3_nt: TGTGCCAGCAGCACCGGACAGAACACTGAAGCTTTCTTT

v_call: TRBV5-6
d_call: NA
clone_size: NA
j_call: TRBJ2-3
cdr3_aa: CASSFADTQYF
cdr3_nt: TGTGCCAGCAGCTTCGCAGATACGCAGTATTTT

v_call: TRBV5-4
d_call: NA
clone_size: NA
j_call: TRBJ2-3
cdr3_aa: CASSLVGNRDTQYF
cdr3_nt: TGTGCCAGCAGCTTGGTAGGGAATCGAGATACGCAGTATTTT

v_call: TRBV4-2
d_call: TRBD2
clone_size: NA
j_call: TRBJ2-5
cdr3_aa: CASSQSVGRAQETQYF
cdr3_nt: TGTGCCAGCAGCCAATCGGTCGGGAGGGCCCAGGAGACCCAGTACTTC

v_call: TRBV5-6
d_call: TRBD1
clone_size: NA
j_call: TRBJ1-2
cdr3_aa: CASSLARGQYYGYTF
cdr3_nt: TGTGCCAGCAGCTTGGCCAGGGGGCAGTACTATGGCTACACCTTC

v_call: TRBV5-1
d_call: NA
clone_size: NA
j_call: TRBJ1-1
cdr3_aa: CASSWVEVNTEAFF
cdr3_nt: TGCGCCAGCAGCTGGGTTGAGGTAAACACTGAAGCTTTCTTT

v_call: TRBV5-1
d_call: NA
clone_size: NA
j_call: TRBJ1-3
cdr3_aa: CASDRGGDSGNTIYF
cdr3_nt: TGCGCCAGCGATCGGGGGGGCGACTCTGGAAACACCATATATTTT

v_call: TRBV19
d_call: NA
clone_size: NA
j_call: TRBJ1-2
cdr3_aa: CASSIRDYGYTF
cdr3_nt: TGTGCCAGTAGTATTAGGGACTATGGCTACACCTTC

v_call: TRBV7-3
d_call: TRBD1
clone_size: NA
j_call: TRBJ2-1
cdr3_aa: CASSLQGAYNEQFF
cdr3_nt: TGTGCCAGCAGCTTACAGGGGGCCTACAATGAGCAGTTCTTC

v_call: TRBV30
d_call: NA
clone_size: once
j_call: TRBJ2-2
cdr3_aa: CALSSTGELFF
cdr3_nt: TGTGCCTTATCGAGTACCGGGGAGCTGTTTTTT

v_call: TRBV18
d_call: TRBD1
clone_size: NA
j_call: TRBJ1-4
cdr3_aa: CASSPPWPGGKLFF
cdr3_nt: TGTGCCAGCTCACCACCCTGGCCAGGGGGAAAACTGTTTTTT

v_call: TRBV30
d_call: NA
clone_size: NA
j_call: TRBJ1-6
cdr3_aa: CAWTTGSQTYNSPLHF
cdr3_nt: TGTGCCTGGACCACAGGCAGTCAAACCTATAATTCACCCCTCCACTTT

v_call: TRBV6-5
d_call: TRBD1
clone_size: NA
j_call: TRBJ1-1
cdr3_aa: CASSYRGSNTEAFF
cdr3_nt: TGTGCCAGCAGCTACAGGGGAAGTAACACTGAAGCTTTCTTT

v_call: TRBV5-1
d_call: NA
clone_size: NA
j_call: TRBJ1-1
cdr3_aa: CASSLVGPNTEAFF
cdr3_nt: TGCGCCAGCAGCTTGGTCGGACCCAACACTGAAGCTTTCTTT

v_call: TRBV6-1
d_call: TRBD1
clone_size: NA
j_call: TRBJ2-7
cdr3_aa: CASNPGGQESYEQYF
cdr3_nt: TGTGCCAGCAACCCCGGGGGACAGGAGTCCTACGAGCAGTACTTC

v_call: TRBV18
d_call: NA
clone_size: NA
j_call: TRBJ2-3
cdr3_aa: CASSPGDSATDTQYF
cdr3_nt: TGTGCCAGCTCACCAGGGGATTCGGCCACAGATACGCAGTATTTT

v_call: TRBV11-2
d_call: TRBD2
clone_size: NA
j_call: TRBJ2-1
cdr3_aa: CASSPGLAGQTSYNEQFF
cdr3_nt: TGTGCCAGCAGCCCCGGACTAGCGGGACAAACCTCCTACAATGAGCAGTTCTTC

v_call: TRBV5-1
d_call: NA
clone_size: NA
j_call: TRBJ2-6
cdr3_aa: CASSLGGRGGANVLTF
cdr3_nt: TGCGCCAGCAGCTTGGGAGGTCGGGGAGGGGCCAACGTCCTGACTTTC

v_call: TRBV10-1
d_call: NA
clone_size: once
j_call: TRBJ2-1
cdr3_aa: CASSETAYNEQFF
cdr3_nt: TGCGCCAGCAGTGAGACGGCGTACAATGAGCAGTTCTTC

v_call: TRBV6-1
d_call: NA
clone_size: NA
j_call: TRBJ1-1
cdr3_aa: CASSVGGNTEAFF
cdr3_nt: TGTGCCAGCAGTGTGGGGGGGAACACTGAAGCTTTCTTT

v_call: TRBV10-3
d_call: NA
clone_size: NA
j_call: TRBJ2-2
cdr3_aa: CASDPGFTGELFF
cdr3_nt: TGTGCCAGCGACCCAGGTTTCACCGGGGAGCTGTTTTTT

v_call: TRBV4-2
d_call: NA
clone_size: NA
j_call: TRBJ1-5
cdr3_aa: CASSQGPGTGNQPQHF
cdr3_nt: TGTGCCAGCAGCCAGGGTCCCGGGACGGGGAATCAGCCCCAGCATTTT

v_call: TRBV18
d_call: NA
clone_size: NA
j_call: TRBJ1-5
cdr3_aa: CASSQDPGGNQPQHF
cdr3_nt: TGTGCCAGCTCACAGGACCCGGGCGGCAATCAGCCCCAGCATTTT

v_call: TRBV6-4
d_call: NA
clone_size: NA
j_call: TRBJ2-2
cdr3_aa: CASSDNGGNTGELFF
cdr3_nt: TGTGCCAGCAGTGACAACGGGGGGAACACCGGGGAGCTGTTTTTT